This T cell receptor beta chain emerged from a study of cytotoxic CD8 clonotypes in ibrutinib-treated CLL. General study points: Once treatment began, public clonotypes, which were uncommon, contracted or stayed stable.

Clones were read by immunoSEQ multiplex PCR, and TCRdb kept only the in-frame ones, dropping some. The sample holds 150,000 to 250,000 clones, approximately 68% seen once. Concerning this clone itself: Its antigen is not known.

The germline gives CDR1 SGHNT, CDR2 YYREEE (reference sequence). The CDR3 consists of 15 residues. With 5 bases removed from V and 2 bases from J, the gap between germline ends came to 15 bases. The source was PBMCs, collected after 24 months of ibrutinib treatment. The TCR originated in a human donor with chronic lymphocytic leukemia. The chain links TRBV5-4 to TRBJ2-3; D is perhaps TRBD1 (7 bases). The CDR3 here is CASREGQPNTDTQYF. For the CDR3, the DNA is TGTGCCAGCAGGGAGGGACAGCCGAACACAGATACGCAGTATTTT.